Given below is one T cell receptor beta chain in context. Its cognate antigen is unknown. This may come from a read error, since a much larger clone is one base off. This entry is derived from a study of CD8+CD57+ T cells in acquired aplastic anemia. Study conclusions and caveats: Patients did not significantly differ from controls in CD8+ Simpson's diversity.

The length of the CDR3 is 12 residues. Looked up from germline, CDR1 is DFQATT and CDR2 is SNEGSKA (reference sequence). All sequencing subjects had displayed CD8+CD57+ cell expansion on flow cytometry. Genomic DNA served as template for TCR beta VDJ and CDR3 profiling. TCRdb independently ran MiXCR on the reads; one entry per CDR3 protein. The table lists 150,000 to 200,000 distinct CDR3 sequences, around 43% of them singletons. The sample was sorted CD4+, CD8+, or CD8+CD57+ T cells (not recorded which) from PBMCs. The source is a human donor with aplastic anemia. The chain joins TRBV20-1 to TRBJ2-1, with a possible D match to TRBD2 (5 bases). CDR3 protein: CGAIQASREQFF. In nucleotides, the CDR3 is TGCGGTGCTATACAAGCTAGCCGTGAGCAGTTCTTC.